Listed here are 9 T cell receptor beta chains from one sample, sequenced in a study of blood T cell repertoires in COVID-19. TCRdb's table, derived via immunoSEQ multiplex PCR, lists solely in-frame clones and lacks some. The sample holds 190,000 or so clones, around 90% seen once. The sample consisted of peripheral blood. The receptors shown here come from a man aged 40-49 years with active or convalescent COVID-19.

CDR3 nucleotides: TGCAGTGCTAGTAAGCCCCCCGAGGGTGCTTTCTTT. Translated, it gives CSASKPPEGAFF. V and J are TRBV20-1 and TRBJ1-1; D gene ambiguous. V gave up 3 bases and J gave up 11 bases, with 16 bases separating them. Per the germline V gene, CDR1 is DFQATT and CDR2 is SNEGSKA (reference sequence). This CDR3 region has 12 residues.

This clone was seen once. V is TRBV5-4 and J is TRBJ1-2, with 7 bases matching TRBD1. Germline V lookup: CDR1 SGHNT, CDR2 YYREEE (reference sequence). Losses at the gene ends were 4 bases for V and 8 bases for J; bases not matched to a gene: 11. The CDR3 extends over 14 amino acids. This CDR3 reads CASSSLQGSPGYTF. For the CDR3, the DNA is TGTGCCAGCAGCAGTCTACAGGGGTCGCCCGGCTACACCTTC.

V is TRBV11-3 and J is TRBJ1-1; 8 nucleotides agree with TRBD1. The germline gives CDR1 SGHNT, CDR2 YENEEA. After removal of 0 bases from V and 5 bases from J, the junction contained 8 bases not matched to a gene. This CDR3 comprises 16 residues. The CDR3 coding sequence is TGTGCCAGCAGCTTAGATGCCTGGACAGGGAGGACTGAAGCTTTCTTT. It yields the protein CASSLDAWTGRTEAFF.

This chain joins TRBV29-1 and TRBJ2-7; TRBD1 matches at 8 bases. The CDR3 covers 13 residues. Germline V lookup: CDR1 SQVTM, CDR2 ANQGSEA. V dropped 4 bases and J dropped 3; count of bases not matched to a gene: 5. CDR3 sequence (DNA): TGCAGCGTTGTCGGACAGGGCCTCTACGAGCAGTACTTC. Translation gives CSVVGQGLYEQYF.

This chain connects TRBV29-1 to TRBJ2-3; TRBD2 aligns across 12 bases. J was trimmed by 4 bases and V by 5 bases; bases with no gene match: 4. This CDR3 contains 14 residues. Germline V gene sequence: CDR1 SQVTM, CDR2 ANQGSEA. The DNA for the CDR3 is TGCAGCGTTTCCCCTAGCGGGGGGGCAGATACGCAGTATTTT. Translation gives CSVSPSGGADTQYF.

The chain joins TRBV6-5 to TRBJ1-5; 8 nucleotides align to TRBD1. In germline, CDR1 is MNHEY, CDR2 SVGAGI. The CDR3 spans 14 residues. V shed 7 bases, J shed 7 bases, and the junction held 9 bases outside the gene matches. In DNA, the CDR3 is TGTGCCAGCATAATCGACAGGGGTGACCAGCCCCAGCATTTT. Its translation is CASIIDRGDQPQHF.

The count of this clone is one. The J gene is TRBJ1-2, the V gene TRBV18; 8 bases line up with TRBD1. The CDR3 contains 15 residues. The ends lost 3 bases at V and 2 bases at J; junction bases unmatched: 5. Germline CDR1 KGHSH, CDR2 LQKENI. CDR3 nucleotides: TGTGCCAGCTCACCGCGGACAGGGTTCAACTATGGCTACACCTTC. This codes for CASSPRTGFNYGYTF.

The sample holds one count of this clone. This chain uses TRBV21-1 with TRBJ1-1; the tabulated D call, TRBD1, remains unverified against the DNA. TRBV21-1 is deemed a pseudogene. The CDR3 covers 16 residues. The CDR3 DNA is TGTCCCAGGGACAGGGAAAATTCTAACGGGGACACTGAAGCTTTCTTT. The encoded protein is CPRDRENSNGDTEAFF.

The V call is TRBV24-1, the J call TRBJ2-1, with 8 bases aligning to TRBD2. The CDR3 is made up of 16 amino acids. The germline gives CDR1 KGHDR, CDR2 SFDVKD. J lost 4 bases, V lost 4 bases, and 8 bases had no gene match. Here the CDR3 reads CATSEQRGGGYNEQFF. The CDR3 DNA reads as TGTGCCACCAGTGAACAACGGGGGGGCGGGTACAATGAGCAGTTCTTC.